This record concerns one T cell receptor beta chain sequence. The CDR3 sequence is 13 residues long. Trimming cost V 6 bases and J 4 bases; bases outside gene matches: 4. The germline V gene has CDR1 SQVTM and CDR2 ANQGSEA. Some clones are missing from TCRdb's copy, which holds only in-frame ones; the method was immunoSEQ multiplex PCR. The sample records some 140,000 clones, 70% to 90% being singletons. The data originate from a study of T cell responses to AZD1222 COVID-19 vaccine. The receptor comes from an adult who received the AZD1222 COVID-19 vaccine. The chain combines TRBV29-1 with TRBJ1-5, with 9 nucleotides matching TRBD1. Specimen: peripheral blood, collected 28 days after the second AZD1222 dose. In DNA form, the CDR3 reads TGCAGCGTCGGGACAGGGCAAAATCAGCCCCAGCATTTT. It encodes CSVGTGQNQPQHF. The variable domain in full, with the rest retrieved from reference TRBV29-1 and TRBJ1-5, is SAVISQKPSRDICQRGTSLTIQCQVDSQVTMMFWYRQQPGQSLTLIATANQGSEATYESGFVIDKFPISRPNLTFSTLTVSNMSPEDSSIYLCSVGTGQNQPQHFGDGTRLSIL.